The next 27 T cell receptor beta chains were all read from a single sample in a study of blood T cells in healthy people across ages. Primers used in a second PCR of about 7 to 12 cycles were a sample-barcoded 5' primer and a J-beta primer mix. TCRdb itself ran the 5' RACE reads through MiXCR, one entry per CDR3 protein. The table has roughly 930,000 distinct CDR3 sequences, under 50% seen once; the top ten hold roughly 12%. Sequenced material: blood. The receptors here all came from a man aged 25-45 years in good health.

The chain has TRBV4-1 and TRBJ2-5; TRBD1 matches 10 bases. Trimming cost V 0 bases and J 6 bases; bases outside gene matches: 7. The germline V gene has CDR1 MGHRA and CDR2 YSYEKL. The CDR3 runs 16 residues. The CDR3 DNA reads as TGCGCCAGCAGCCAAGATGGGGGGGGACAGGGGAAGACCCAGTACTTC. Translating it yields CASSQDGGGQGKTQYF.

This clonotype was seen a handful of times. The CDR3 loop is CASSLDETEFGETQYF. The CDR3 coding sequence is TGTGCCAGCAGCTTAGACGAGACAGAGTTTGGTGAGACCCAGTACTTC. J is TRBJ2-5 and V is TRBV7-9; a possible D gene is TRBD1 (5 bases). Between the trimmed V and J ends, which lost 1 base and 5 bases, there was a span of 17 bases. The CDR3 has 16 residues. The germline V gene encodes CDR1 SEHNR and CDR2 FQNEAQ (reference sequence).

The V call is TRBV21-1, the J call TRBJ2-5; the tabulated D call, TRBD1, remains unverified against the DNA. TRBV21-1 is a recognized pseudogene. This CDR3 is built from 14 residues. CDR3 sequence reads: CASSKGGGGETQYF. CDR3 nucleotides: TGTGCCAGCAGCAAAGGAGGTGGGGGAGAGACCCAGTACTTC.

The V and J genes are TRBV13 and TRBJ2-1; D uncertain. The V end was cut by 0 bases, the J end by 8 bases, with 8 bases between. CDR1 and CDR2 from the germline V gene are PRHDT and FYEKMQ (reference sequence). This CDR3 contains 13 residues. The CDR3 DNA follows: TGTGCCAGCAGCTTAGGGAACGGCGATGAGCAGTTCTTC. It encodes CASSLGNGDEQFF.

This clonotype is medium-sized by share. J is TRBJ2-1 and V is TRBV7-2, with D hard to call. Trimming cost V 1 base and J 7 bases, with 11 bases left between them. The length of the CDR3 is 14 residues. CDR1 and CDR2 (germline): SGHTA, FQGNSA. The CDR3 spells CASSLELAGNEQFF. CDR3 DNA sequence: TGTGCCAGCAGCTTAGAGTTAGCCGGGAATGAGCAGTTCTTC.

There are a few counts of this clonotype. This chain links TRBV27 with TRBJ2-3; no reliable D call. Trimming removed 7 bases from V and 2 bases from J, with 16 bases in between. From germline, CDR1 is MNHEY and CDR2 SMNVEV (reference sequence). The CDR3 is made up of 15 amino acids. The CDR3 DNA reads as TGTGCCAGCACCCTTACAGAGGAAATCACAGATACGCAGTATTTT. This encodes CASTLTEEITDTQYF.

This clonotype was seen only a few times. The J gene is TRBJ1-2, the V gene TRBV9, with a weak D call TRBD1 (6 bases). The germline V and J ends were trimmed by 3 bases and 2 bases, with 14 bases remaining between them. The length of the CDR3 is 15 residues. Germline assignment: CDR1 SGDLS and CDR2 YYNGEE. CDR3 amino acids: CASSAGDTVNYGYTF. The CDR3 DNA reads as TGTGCCAGCAGCGCAGGGGACACCGTAAACTATGGCTACACCTTC.

The chain couples TRBV20-1 to TRBJ1-6; D possibly corresponds to TRBD1 (5 bases). The germline V and J ends were trimmed by 3 bases and 11 bases, with 20 bases remaining between them. The CDR3 contains 15 residues. Per germline, CDR1 DFQATT and CDR2 SNEGSKA (reference sequence). For the CDR3, the DNA is TGCAGTGCTAGTATTCCTCGGGACGGGAATCCACCCCTCCACTTT. Its translation: CSASIPRDGNPPLHF.

The chain combines TRBV3-1 with TRBJ2-1; possible D gene TRBD1, 6 bases. The V gene's germline CDR1 is LGHDT and CDR2 YNNKEL (reference sequence). Trimming pared 1 base from V and 7 bases from J, leaving 11 bases between. This CDR3 has 14 residues. This CDR3 is CASSQVDSLNEQFF. CDR3 in DNA: TGTGCCAGCAGCCAAGTGGACAGCCTTAATGAGCAGTTCTTC.

This sequence joins TRBV7-2 and TRBJ2-7; D possibly corresponds to TRBD1 (6 bases). The CDR3 length is 15 residues. Germline V gene lookup returns CDR1 SGHTA and CDR2 FQGNSA. Trimming removed 2 bases from V and 1 base from J, with 12 bases in between. For the CDR3, the DNA is TGTGCCAGCAGCTTAATGGGGGACAAGTCCTACGAGCAGTACTTC. Residues: CASSLMGDKSYEQYF.

The chain employs TRBV7-9 and TRBJ2-4, with TRBD2 as a possible D gene (5 bases). The germline gives CDR1 SEHNR, CDR2 FQNEAQ (reference sequence). The CDR3 length is 16 residues. The ends were cut back, 1 base at V and 2 bases at J, with 12 bases in the middle. The CDR3 sequence: CASSLGEIQTKNIQYF. CDR3 in DNA: TGTGCCAGCAGCTTAGGGGAGATCCAAACCAAAAACATTCAGTACTTC.

The chain carries TRBV5-1 and TRBJ2-4; D not resolved. This CDR3 contains 15 residues. Germline values: CDR1 SGHRS, CDR2 YFSETQ. V lost 0 bases and J lost 2, with 9 bases in between. CDR3 coding DNA: TGCGCCAGCAGCTTGGGACTGGGGACCAAAAACATTCAGTACTTC. Protein sequence: CASSLGLGTKNIQYF.

The chain has TRBV7-9 and TRBJ1-5, with D possibly matching TRBD1 (5 bases). CDR3 size: 16 residues. The V gene's germline CDR1 is SEHNR and CDR2 FQNEAQ (reference sequence). V shed 3 bases and J shed 2 bases, with 14 bases lying between them. The CDR3 region has the DNA TGTGCCAGCAGCTTCCAGACAGCGGGGGGCAATCAGCCCCAGCATTTT. It codes for CASSFQTAGGNQPQHF.

This chain connects TRBV7-8 to TRBJ1-5; 7 bases map to TRBD1. This CDR3 is 15 amino acids long. Germline V gene data show CDR1 as SGHVS and CDR2 as FQNEAQ. The trim removed 3 bases at V and 4 bases at J, leaving 6 bases unmatched. The CDR3 nucleotides are TGTGCCAGCAGCTTTGACAGGGCCCGTAATCAGCCCCAGCATTTT. The encoded protein is CASSFDRARNQPQHF.

The J gene is TRBJ1-2, the V gene TRBV7-2; 9 nucleotides line up with TRBD1. This CDR3 contains 17 residues. With 2 bases clipped from V and 4 bases from J, the junction kept 11 bases outside the gene matches. Germline loops: CDR1 SGHTA, CDR2 FQGNSA. Here the CDR3 DNA reads TGTGCCAGCAGCTTATCGTACAGGGGGCGAAACACCTATGGCTACACCTTC. This sequence encodes CASSLSYRGRNTYGYTF.

The chain employs TRBV7-3 and TRBJ1-6; D is perhaps TRBD1 (6 bases). Germline CDR1 is SGHTA and CDR2 is FQGTGA. Trimming left V 1 base short and J 7 bases short, with 11 bases between. This CDR3 is 15 amino acids long. CDR3: CASSLSDRRNSPLHF. In DNA form, the CDR3 reads TGTGCCAGCAGCTTAAGTGACAGGCGGAATTCACCCCTCCACTTT.

The rearrangement joins TRBV7-2 to TRBJ2-5; no reliable D call. Looked up from germline, CDR1 is SGHTA and CDR2 is FQGNSA. CDR3 size: 15 residues. Trimming took 3 bases from V and 2 from J, leaving 13 bases between them. DNA for the CDR3: TGTGCCAGCAGCTTGAGATCACAGACTCAAGAGACCCAGTACTTC. Protein sequence: CASSLRSQTQETQYF.

The J gene is TRBJ2-1, the V gene TRBV2, with 15 positions matching TRBD2. The end of the DNA is better explained by TRBJ2-7, so the J call may be wrong. The CDR3 totals 19 residues. The germline CDR1 and CDR2 sequences are SNHLY and FYNNEI. CDR3 nucleotide sequence: TGTGCCAGCAAGAAGGGACTAGCGGGGGGAAGTCCCTCCCACAATGAGCAGTACTTC. It encodes CASKKGLAGGSPSHNEQYF.

This clonotype occurred once. The chain has TRBV28 and TRBJ2-1; D might be TRBD1 or TRBD2, each matching 7 bases. This CDR3 has 14 residues. Germline V lookup: CDR1 MDHEN, CDR2 SYDVKM. V lost 8 bases and J lost 7, with 18 bases in between. The CDR3 region is CASASGTATNEQFF. The CDR3 DNA follows: TGTGCCAGCGCGAGCGGGACAGCTACGAATGAGCAGTTCTTC.

V gene TRBV25-1 combines with J gene TRBJ2-7; D is uncertain. V dropped 6 bases and J dropped 0 bases, with 15 bases sitting between them. Looked up from germline, CDR1 is MGHDK and CDR2 is SYGVNS. The CDR3 consists of 15 residues. The CDR3 nucleotides read TGTGCCAGCAGACCCCCTCGGCAGGACTCCTACGAGCAGTACTTC. This gives the protein CASRPPRQDSYEQYF.

This clonotype was detected a few times. The rearrangement joins TRBV12-3 or TRBV12-4 to TRBJ2-3, with a tentative D call TRBD2 (6 bases). The CDR3 spans 15 residues. With 3 bases removed from V and 3 bases from J, the gap between germline ends came to 13 bases. The CDR3 coding sequence is TGTGCCAGCAGTTTGAGGCGGGGTAGAACAGATACGCAGTATTTT. This translates into CASSLRRGRTDTQYF.

The chain employs TRBV29-1 and TRBJ2-7, with TRBD1 matching over 7 bases. The J segment lost 2 bases and the V segment lost 4 bases, leaving 5 bases of the junction unmatched. CDR1 and CDR2 from the germline V gene are SQVTM and ANQGSEA. This CDR3 region has 13 residues. CDR3 in DNA: TGCAGCGTTGGTGAAGGGGGCCCCTACGAGCAGTACTTC. Encoded protein: CSVGEGGPYEQYF.

The J gene is TRBJ1-1, the V gene TRBV4-1; D remains unclear. CDR3 size: 14 residues. V was pared by 0 bases and J by 1 base, with 6 bases between. Per the germline V gene, CDR1 is MGHRA and CDR2 is YSYEKL. CDR3 coding DNA: TGCGCCAGCAGCCAAGATGTGGAGAACACTGAAGCTTTCTTT. Residues: CASSQDVENTEAFF.

The chain links TRBV5-1 to TRBJ2-1; no reliable D call. Between the trimmed V and J ends, which lost 0 bases and 8 bases, there was a span of 9 bases. The germline CDR1 and CDR2 sequences are SGHRS and YFSETQ. This CDR3 spans 13 amino acids. The CDR3 protein is CASSLDGPDEQFF. The CDR3 DNA follows: TGCGCCAGCAGCTTGGACGGGCCCGATGAGCAGTTCTTC.

The chain employs TRBV20-1 and TRBJ2-7; TRBD2 matches at 8 bases. The CDR3 length is 15 residues. Germline lookup yields CDR1 DFQATT and CDR2 SNEGSKA (reference sequence). Germline trimming cut 2 bases from V and 7 bases from J; bases unmatched to any gene: 13. The CDR3 loop reads CSARIPGGAANEQYF. CDR3 coding DNA: TGCAGTGCTAGAATACCCGGGGGGGCTGCGAATGAGCAGTACTTC.

This clonotype has more than one count but fewer than ten. V gene TRBV20-1 combines with J gene TRBJ2-7; D not certain. V shed 3 bases and J shed 0 bases, with 12 bases lying between them. The CDR3 has 14 residues. Germline values: CDR1 DFQATT, CDR2 SNEGSKA (reference sequence). The CDR3 sequence is CSASPRSSSYEQYF. DNA of the CDR3: TGCAGTGCTAGCCCCAGGTCCAGCTCCTACGAGCAGTACTTC.

As regards this clonotype: A read error may be the cause here, since a much bigger clone is one base away. The rearrangement links TRBV20-1 to TRBJ2-5; 9 nucleotides match TRBD2. Germline CDR1 DFQATT, CDR2 SNEGSKA (reference sequence). This CDR3 is built from 15 residues. J lost 1 base, V lost 3 bases, and 6 bases had no gene match. The CDR3 loop is CSASSAGGLQETQYF. The DNA of the CDR3 is TGCAGTGCTAGTTCTGCGGGGGGGCTCCAAGAGACCCAGTACTTC.